These 7 T cell receptor beta chains were all obtained from the same sample, sequenced in a study of regulatory T cells in long-lasting Graves disease. Time point reported: newly diagnosed GD, antithyroid drugs for less than 3 months. With RNA extracted from PBMCs as input, the TCR library was made. Building of the TCR beta libraries involved iRepertoire HTBI primers and Arm-PCR of CDR3 regions. From the multiplex PCR reads, TCRdb called clonotypes with MiXCR, one entry per CDR3 protein. The sample has over 500,000 distinct CDR3 sequences, about 16% seen once. The data were also submitted as part of a second study, on T cells in Graves' hyperthyroidism and ophthalmopathy.

The specimen was peripheral blood mononuclear cells (PBMCs), collected at new diagnosis, from a patient treated with antithyroid drugs. The receptors originated from a man younger than 35 with Graves disease.

In nucleotides, the CDR3 is TGTGCCAGCAGTTCCTCCTGGAGGGGTCGCAATCAGCCCCAGCATTTT. The encoded protein is CASSSSWRGRNQPQHF. The V and J genes are TRBV27 and TRBJ1-5, with D maybe TRBD1 (5 bases). CDR3 length: 16 amino acids. Trimming stripped 4 bases from V and 2 bases from J, with 15 bases between. Germline V gene lookup returns CDR1 MNHEY and CDR2 SMNVEV (reference sequence).

Only a few counts were recorded for this clonotype. Germline and junction disagree at one end, which may indicate a read error. The gene calls are TRBV10-3 and TRBJ2-2, with 7 nucleotides matching TRBD1. This CDR3 has 19 amino acids. Germline V gene lookup returns CDR1 ENHRY and CDR2 SYGVKD. Here the CDR3 DNA reads TGTGCCAGCAGTTTAAGTAGGGCTATAGGGGGCCCCTTTGGCGGGGAGCTGTTTTTT. Its protein is CASSLSRAIGGPFGGELFF.

A word on this clonotype: A read error is possible here, since a much larger clone lies one base away. Here the CDR3 DNA reads TGTGTCAGCAGCCAGGTGGAGGAAGCGCAGTATTTT. It encodes CVSSQVEEAQYF. The J gene is TRBJ2-3, the V gene TRBV3-1; the D gene is possibly TRBD2 (5 bases). The germline V gene has CDR1 LGHDT and CDR2 YNNKEL (reference sequence). The CDR3 runs 12 residues.

In regard to this clonotype: Mismatch with germline at one junction end may stem from a read error. The chain employs TRBV12-3 or TRBV12-4 and TRBJ2-5, with D tentatively TRBD1 (6 bases). The CDR3 extends over 12 amino acids. The CDR3 sequence: CASSLGGREGFF. DNA of the CDR3: TGTGCCAGCAGTTTAGGGGGGCGAGAGGGATTTTTC.

This clonotype was found many times. This chain connects TRBV27 to TRBJ1-3, with no clear D. The CDR3 extends over 18 amino acids. Germline V gene lookup returns CDR1 MNHEY and CDR2 SMNVEV (reference sequence). Trimming shortened V by 3 bases and J by 1 base, and 19 bases separated the two germline ends. The CDR3 spells CASSLEGRIGFSGNTIYF. CDR3 nucleotides: TGTGCCAGCAGTTTGGAGGGTCGCATTGGGTTTTCTGGAAACACCATATATTTT.

This clonotype was counted only a few times. The chain has TRBV10-3 and TRBJ1-2; weak D call: TRBD1 (5 bases). The CDR3 runs to 12 residues. V lost 3 bases to trimming and J lost 8 bases, with 10 bases between them. The V gene's germline CDR1 is ENHRY and CDR2 SYGVKD. CDR3 in DNA: TGTGCCATCAGTGATATTGGGGACGGCTACACCTTC. It yields the protein CAISDIGDGYTF.

This clonotype has a handful of counts. The chain recombines TRBV20-1 with TRBJ2-7; the match to TRBD2 covers 14 bases. The germline V gene encodes CDR1 DFQATT and CDR2 SNEGSKA (reference sequence). This CDR3 has 13 amino acids. The V gene end was trimmed by 6 bases and the J gene end by 6 bases; junction bases not matched to a gene: 4. DNA of the CDR3: TGCAGTGCCGGGACTAGCGGGAGAGCCGAGCAGTACTTC. Translated, it gives CSAGTSGRAEQYF.